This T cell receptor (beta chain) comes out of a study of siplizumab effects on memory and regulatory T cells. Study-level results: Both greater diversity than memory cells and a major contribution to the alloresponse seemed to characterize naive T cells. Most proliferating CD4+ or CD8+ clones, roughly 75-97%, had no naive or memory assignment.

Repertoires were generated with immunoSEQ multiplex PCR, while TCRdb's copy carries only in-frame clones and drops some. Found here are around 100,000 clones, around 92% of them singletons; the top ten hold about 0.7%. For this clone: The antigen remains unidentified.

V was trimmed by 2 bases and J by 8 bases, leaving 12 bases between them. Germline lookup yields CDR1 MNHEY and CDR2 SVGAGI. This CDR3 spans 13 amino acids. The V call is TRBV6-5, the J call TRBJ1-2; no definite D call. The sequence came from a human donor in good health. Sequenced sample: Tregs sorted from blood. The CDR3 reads CASSYLGEQGYTF. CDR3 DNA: TGTGCCAGCAGTTACCTCGGGGAGCAGGGCTACACCTTC.